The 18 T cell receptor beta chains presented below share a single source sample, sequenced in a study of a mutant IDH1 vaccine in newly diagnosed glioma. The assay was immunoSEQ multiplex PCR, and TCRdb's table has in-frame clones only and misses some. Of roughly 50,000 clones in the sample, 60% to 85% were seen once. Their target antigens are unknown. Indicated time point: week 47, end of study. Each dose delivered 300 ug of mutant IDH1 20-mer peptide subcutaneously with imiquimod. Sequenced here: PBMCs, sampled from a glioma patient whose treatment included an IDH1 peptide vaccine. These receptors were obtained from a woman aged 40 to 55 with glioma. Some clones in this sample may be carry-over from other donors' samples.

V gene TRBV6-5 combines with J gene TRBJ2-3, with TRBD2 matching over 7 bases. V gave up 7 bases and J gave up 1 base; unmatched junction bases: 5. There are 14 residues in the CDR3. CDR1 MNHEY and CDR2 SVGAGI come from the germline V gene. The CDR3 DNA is TGTGCCAGCACCTGGGGGGGTGGCACAGATACGCAGTATTTT. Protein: CASTWGGGTDTQYF.

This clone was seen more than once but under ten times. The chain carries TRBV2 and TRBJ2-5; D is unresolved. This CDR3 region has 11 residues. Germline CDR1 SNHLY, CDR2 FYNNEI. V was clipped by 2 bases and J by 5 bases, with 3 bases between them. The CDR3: CASSEYETQYF. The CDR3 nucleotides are TGTGCCAGCAGTGAATATGAGACCCAGTACTTC.

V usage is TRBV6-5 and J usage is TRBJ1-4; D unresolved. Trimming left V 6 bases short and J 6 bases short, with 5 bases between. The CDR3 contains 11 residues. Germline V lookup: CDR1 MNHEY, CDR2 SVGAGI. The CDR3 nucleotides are TGTGCCAGCAGAGTGGATGAAAAACTGTTTTTT. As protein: CASRVDEKLFF.

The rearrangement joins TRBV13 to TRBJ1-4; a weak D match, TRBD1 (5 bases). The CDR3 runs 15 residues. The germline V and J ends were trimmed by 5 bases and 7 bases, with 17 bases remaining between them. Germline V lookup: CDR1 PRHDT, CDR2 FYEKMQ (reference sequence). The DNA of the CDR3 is TGTGCCAGCAGCATAGCCGGGACCTGGGGTGAAAAACTGTTTTTT. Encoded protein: CASSIAGTWGEKLFF.

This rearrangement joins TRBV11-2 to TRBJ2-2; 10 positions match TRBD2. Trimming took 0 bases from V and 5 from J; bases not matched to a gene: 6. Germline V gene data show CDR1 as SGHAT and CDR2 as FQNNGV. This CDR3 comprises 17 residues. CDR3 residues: CASSLDQTSGETGELFF. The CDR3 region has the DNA TGTGCCAGCAGCTTAGATCAAACTAGCGGGGAAACCGGGGAGCTGTTTTTT.

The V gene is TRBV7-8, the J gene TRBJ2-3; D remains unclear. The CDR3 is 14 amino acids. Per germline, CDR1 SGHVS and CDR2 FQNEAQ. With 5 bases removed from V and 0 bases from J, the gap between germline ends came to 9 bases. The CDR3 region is CASSPLPSTDTQYF. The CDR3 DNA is TGTGCCAGCAGCCCCTTGCCCAGCACAGATACGCAGTATTTT.

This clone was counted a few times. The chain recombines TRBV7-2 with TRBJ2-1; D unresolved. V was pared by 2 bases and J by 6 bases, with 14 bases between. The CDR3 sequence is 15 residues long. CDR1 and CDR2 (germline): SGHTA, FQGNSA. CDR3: CASSLYRPLSNEQFF. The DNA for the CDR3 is TGTGCCAGCAGCTTATATCGTCCTCTTAGCAATGAGCAGTTCTTC.

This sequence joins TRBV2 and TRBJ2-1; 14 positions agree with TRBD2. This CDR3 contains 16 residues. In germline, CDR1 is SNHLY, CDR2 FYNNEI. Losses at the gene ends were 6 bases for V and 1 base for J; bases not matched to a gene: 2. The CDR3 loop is CASRGTSGGSYNEQFF. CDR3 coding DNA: TGTGCCAGCAGGGGGACTAGCGGGGGATCCTACAATGAGCAGTTCTTC.

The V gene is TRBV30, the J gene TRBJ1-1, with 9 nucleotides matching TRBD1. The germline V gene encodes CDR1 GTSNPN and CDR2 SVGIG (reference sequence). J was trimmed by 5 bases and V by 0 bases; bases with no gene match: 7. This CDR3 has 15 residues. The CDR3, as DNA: TGTGCCTGGAGTGTACGAAGGACAGGGGTGACTGAAGCTTTCTTT. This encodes CAWSVRRTGVTEAFF.

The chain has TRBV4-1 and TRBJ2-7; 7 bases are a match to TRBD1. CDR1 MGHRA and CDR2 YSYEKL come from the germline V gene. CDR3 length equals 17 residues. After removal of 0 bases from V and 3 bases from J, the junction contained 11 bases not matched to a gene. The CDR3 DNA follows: TGCGCCAGCAGCCAAGAGTGGGGCAGGGACAGAGTCTACGAGCAGTACTTC. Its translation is CASSQEWGRDRVYEQYF.

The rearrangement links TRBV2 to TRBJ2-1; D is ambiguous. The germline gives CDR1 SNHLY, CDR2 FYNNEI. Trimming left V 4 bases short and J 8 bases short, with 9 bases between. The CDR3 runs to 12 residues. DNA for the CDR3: TGTGCCAGCAGTGTAAGGCCCGATGAGCAGTTCTTC. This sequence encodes CASSVRPDEQFF.

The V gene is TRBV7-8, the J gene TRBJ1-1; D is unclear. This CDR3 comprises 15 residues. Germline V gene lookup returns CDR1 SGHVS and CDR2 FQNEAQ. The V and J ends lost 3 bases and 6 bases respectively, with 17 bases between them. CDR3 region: CASSFKMAPDAEAFF. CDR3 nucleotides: TGTGCCAGCAGCTTTAAGATGGCCCCGGACGCTGAAGCTTTCTTT.

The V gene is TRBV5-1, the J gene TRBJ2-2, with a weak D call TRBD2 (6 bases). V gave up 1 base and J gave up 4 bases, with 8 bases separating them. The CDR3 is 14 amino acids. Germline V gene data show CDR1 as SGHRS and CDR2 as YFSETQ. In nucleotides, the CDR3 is TGCGCCAGCAGCTTGCTGGGACTCACCGGGGAGCTGTTTTTT. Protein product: CASSLLGLTGELFF.

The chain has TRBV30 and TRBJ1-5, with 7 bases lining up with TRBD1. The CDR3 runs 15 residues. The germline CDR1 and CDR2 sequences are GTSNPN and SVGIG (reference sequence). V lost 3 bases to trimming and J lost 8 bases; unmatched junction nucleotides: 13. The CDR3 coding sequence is TGTGCCTGGAGCACCGGGACAGTCGTCCCAGAGCCCCAGCATTTT. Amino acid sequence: CAWSTGTVVPEPQHF.

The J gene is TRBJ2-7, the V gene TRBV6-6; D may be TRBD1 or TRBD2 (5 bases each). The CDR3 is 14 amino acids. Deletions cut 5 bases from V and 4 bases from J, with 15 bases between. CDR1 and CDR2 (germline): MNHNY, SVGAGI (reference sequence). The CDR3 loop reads CASSNRDQHYEQYF. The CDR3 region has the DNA TGTGCCAGCAGTAACCGGGACCAGCATTACGAGCAGTACTTC.

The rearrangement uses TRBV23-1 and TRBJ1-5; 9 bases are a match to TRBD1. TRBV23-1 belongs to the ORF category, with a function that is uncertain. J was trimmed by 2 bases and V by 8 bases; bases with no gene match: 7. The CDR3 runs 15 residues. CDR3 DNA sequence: TGCGCCAGCGGGGACAGGGTAGCCGGCAATCAGCCCCAGCATTTT. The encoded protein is CASGDRVAGNQPQHF.

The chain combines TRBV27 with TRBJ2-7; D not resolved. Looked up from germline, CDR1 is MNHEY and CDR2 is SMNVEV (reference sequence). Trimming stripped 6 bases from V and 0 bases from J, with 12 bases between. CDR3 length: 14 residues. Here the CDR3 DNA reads TGTGCCAGCAGCAAGACCGAGAGCTCCTACGAGCAGTACTTC. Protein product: CASSKTESSYEQYF.

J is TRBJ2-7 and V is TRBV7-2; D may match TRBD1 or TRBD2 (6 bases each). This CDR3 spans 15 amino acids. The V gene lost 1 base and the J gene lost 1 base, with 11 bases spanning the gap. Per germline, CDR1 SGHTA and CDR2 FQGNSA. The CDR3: CASSLDSGASYEQYF. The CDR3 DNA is TGTGCCAGCAGCTTAGATTCGGGGGCGTCCTACGAGCAGTACTTC. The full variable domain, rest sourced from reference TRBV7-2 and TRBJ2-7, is GAGVSQSPSNKVTEKGKDVELRCDPISGHTALYWYRQSLGQGLEFLIYFQGNSAPDKSGLPSDRFSAERTGGSVSTLTIQRTQQEDSAVYLCASSLDSGASYEQYFGPGTRLTVT.